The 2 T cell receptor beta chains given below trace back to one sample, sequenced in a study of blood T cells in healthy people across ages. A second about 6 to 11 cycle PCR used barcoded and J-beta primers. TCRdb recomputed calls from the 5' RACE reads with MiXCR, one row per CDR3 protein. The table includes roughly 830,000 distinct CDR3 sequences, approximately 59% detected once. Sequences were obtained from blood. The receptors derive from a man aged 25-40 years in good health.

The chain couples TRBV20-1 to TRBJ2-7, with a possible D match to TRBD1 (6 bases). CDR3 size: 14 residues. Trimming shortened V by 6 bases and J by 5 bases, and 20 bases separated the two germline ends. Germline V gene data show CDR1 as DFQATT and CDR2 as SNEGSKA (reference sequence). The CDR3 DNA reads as TGCAGTGCCCTACCAAAGACAGGACTCGACGAGCAGTACTTC. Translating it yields CSALPKTGLDEQYF.

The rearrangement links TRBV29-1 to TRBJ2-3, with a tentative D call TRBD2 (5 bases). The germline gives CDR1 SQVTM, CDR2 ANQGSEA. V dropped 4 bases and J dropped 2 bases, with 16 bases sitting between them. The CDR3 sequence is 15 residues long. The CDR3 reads CSVALAGYTTDTQYF. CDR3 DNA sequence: TGCAGCGTTGCACTCGCGGGTTATACCACAGATACGCAGTATTTT.